The 6 T cell receptor beta chains given below trace back to one sample, sequenced in a study of cytomegalovirus exposure and HLA in healthy donors. PCR used 60 Vbeta primers and 13 Jbeta primers. Libraries were prepared by immunoSEQ multiplex PCR; TCRdb keeps only in-frame clonotypes and omits some of them. There are some 120,000 clones in the sample; 75% to 85% occur only once, and 3% to 4% lies in the top ten. Sequencing was performed on PBMCs. These TCRs come from a male donor in good health and CMV-seronegative.

Comments on this clone: The sample carries other DNA sequences with the same CDR3. The V gene is TRBV9, the J gene TRBJ1-3; a possible D gene is TRBD1 (5 bases). V lost 3 bases to trimming and J lost 1 base, with 8 bases between them. CDR3 length: 14 amino acids. The germline gives CDR1 SGDLS, CDR2 YYNGEE. The CDR3 loop is CASSASGSGNTIYF. The CDR3 DNA sequence: TGTGCCAGCAGCGCTTCAGGGTCTGGAAACACCATATATTTT.

The rearrangement uses TRBV6-1 and TRBJ1-6; TRBD1 might be the D (5 bases). V was trimmed by 5 bases and J by 6 bases, leaving 14 bases between them. Germline V lookup: CDR1 MNHNS, CDR2 SASEGT. The CDR3 is 15 residues long. The CDR3 loop is CASSSTGTLNSPLHF. The DNA for the CDR3 is TGTGCCAGCAGTTCCACCGGGACTCTTAATTCACCCCTCCACTTT.

V and J are TRBV27 and TRBJ2-5; TRBD2 matches at 7 bases. The end of the DNA aligns better with TRBJ2-7, so the J call may be wrong. This CDR3 contains 14 residues. Germline V gives CDR1 MNHEY, CDR2 SMNVEV (reference sequence). In DNA, the CDR3 is TGTGCCAGCAGTTTCGTCGGGGGGTCTTACGAGCAGTACTTC. Translated: CASSFVGGSYEQYF.

This chain joins TRBV10-1 and TRBJ2-2; a weak D match, TRBD2 (5 bases). The length of the CDR3 is 15 residues. V lost 4 bases and J 3 bases, leaving 12 bases between the germline ends. Looked up from germline, CDR1 is WNHNN and CDR2 is SYGVQD (reference sequence). The CDR3 DNA reads as TGCGCCAGCAGTGGGCTGACCGGGGACACCGGGGAGCTGTTTTTT. Amino acids: CASSGLTGDTGELFF.

This chain uses TRBV27 with TRBJ2-5; 11 bases match TRBD1. The assigned J gene may be wrong: the sequence end matches TRBJ2-7 better. The germline V gene encodes CDR1 MNHEY and CDR2 SMNVEV (reference sequence). CDR3 length: 12 residues. The CDR3 here is CASWTGGHEQYF. DNA for the CDR3: TGTGCCAGTTGGACAGGGGGCCACGAGCAGTACTTC.

The rearrangement links TRBV28 to TRBJ1-4, with TRBD1 as a possible D gene (5 bases). The CDR3 is 15 residues long. The germline gives CDR1 MDHEN, CDR2 SYDVKM. Between the trimmed V and J ends, which lost 5 bases and 0 bases, there was a span of 10 bases. Here the CDR3 reads CASSPRQTTNEKLFF. The CDR3 coding sequence is TGTGCCAGCAGTCCCCGACAGACAACTAATGAAAAACTGTTTTTT.